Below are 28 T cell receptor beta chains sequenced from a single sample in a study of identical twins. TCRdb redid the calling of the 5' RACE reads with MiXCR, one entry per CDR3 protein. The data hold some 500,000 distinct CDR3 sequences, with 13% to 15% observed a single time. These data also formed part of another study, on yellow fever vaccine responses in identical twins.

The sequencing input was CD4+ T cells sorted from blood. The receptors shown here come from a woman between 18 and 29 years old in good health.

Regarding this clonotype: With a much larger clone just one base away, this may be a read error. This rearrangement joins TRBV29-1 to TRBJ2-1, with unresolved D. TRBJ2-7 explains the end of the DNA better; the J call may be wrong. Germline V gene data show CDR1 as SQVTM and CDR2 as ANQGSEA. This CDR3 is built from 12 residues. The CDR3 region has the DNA TGCAGCGTTGACCCGACCTACAATGAGCAGTACTTC. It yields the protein CSVDPTYNEQYF.

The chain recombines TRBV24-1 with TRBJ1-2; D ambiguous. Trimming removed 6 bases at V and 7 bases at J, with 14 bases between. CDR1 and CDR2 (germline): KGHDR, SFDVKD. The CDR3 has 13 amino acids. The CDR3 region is CATSNTRGGGYTF. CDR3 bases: TGTGCCACCAGTAACACTCGGGGAGGTGGCTACACCTTC.

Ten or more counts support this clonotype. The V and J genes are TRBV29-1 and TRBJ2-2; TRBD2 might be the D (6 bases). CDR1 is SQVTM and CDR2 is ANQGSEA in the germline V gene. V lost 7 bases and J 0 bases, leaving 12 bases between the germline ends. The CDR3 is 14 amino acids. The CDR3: CSGIAEPNTGELFF. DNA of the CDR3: TGCAGCGGAATAGCGGAGCCGAACACCGGGGAGCTGTTTTTT.

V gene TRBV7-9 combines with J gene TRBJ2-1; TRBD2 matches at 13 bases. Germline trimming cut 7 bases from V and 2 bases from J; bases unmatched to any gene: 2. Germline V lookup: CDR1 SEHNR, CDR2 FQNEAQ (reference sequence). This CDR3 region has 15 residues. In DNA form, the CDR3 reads TGTGCCAGCACCACTAGCGGGGGGGCCTACAATGAGCAGTTCTTC. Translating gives CASTTSGGAYNEQFF.

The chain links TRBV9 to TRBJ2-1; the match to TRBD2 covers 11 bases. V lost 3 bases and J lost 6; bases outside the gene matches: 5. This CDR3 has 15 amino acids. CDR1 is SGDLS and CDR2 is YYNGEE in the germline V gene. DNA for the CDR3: TGTGCCAGCAGCGGCGGGACTAGCGGTCTCAATGAGCAGTTCTTC. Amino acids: CASSGGTSGLNEQFF.

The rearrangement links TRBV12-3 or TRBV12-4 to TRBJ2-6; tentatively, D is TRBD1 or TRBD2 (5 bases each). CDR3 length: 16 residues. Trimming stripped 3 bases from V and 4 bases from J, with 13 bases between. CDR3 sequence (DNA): TGTGCCAGCAGTTTGGAGGCAGGGTGGGGGGCCAACGTCCTGACTTTC. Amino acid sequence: CASSLEAGWGANVLTF.

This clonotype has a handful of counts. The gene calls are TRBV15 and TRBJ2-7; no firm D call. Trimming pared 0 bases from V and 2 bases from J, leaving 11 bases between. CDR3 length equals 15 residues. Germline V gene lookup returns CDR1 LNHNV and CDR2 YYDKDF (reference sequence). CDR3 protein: CATSRDVIVAYEQYF. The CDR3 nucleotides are TGTGCCACCAGCAGAGATGTGATCGTAGCCTACGAGCAGTACTTC.

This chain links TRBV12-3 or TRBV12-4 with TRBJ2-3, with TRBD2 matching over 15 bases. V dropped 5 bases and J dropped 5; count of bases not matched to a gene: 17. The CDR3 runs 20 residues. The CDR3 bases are TGTGCCAGCAGTCCCCGAAACCCGGGACTAGCGGGGGGTGGGTTAGATACGCAGTATTTT. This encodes CASSPRNPGLAGGGLDTQYF.

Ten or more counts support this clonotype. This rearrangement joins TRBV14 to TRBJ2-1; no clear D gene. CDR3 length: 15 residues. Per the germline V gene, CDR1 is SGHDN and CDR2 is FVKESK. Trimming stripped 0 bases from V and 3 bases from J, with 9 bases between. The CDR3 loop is CASSQDSSIYNEQFF. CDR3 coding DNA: TGTGCCAGCAGCCAAGATAGCTCGATCTACAATGAGCAGTTCTTC.

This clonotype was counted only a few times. CDR3 coding DNA: TGTGCCAGCAGTTACCTGGGGTTTGGGAACACTGAAGCTTTCTTT. The encoded protein is CASSYLGFGNTEAFF. The chain employs TRBV6-2 or TRBV6-3 and TRBJ1-1; D unresolved. Trimming took 2 bases from V and 1 from J, leaving 11 bases between them. Germline-derived CDR1 and CDR2 are MNHEY and SVGEGT. The CDR3 has 15 residues.

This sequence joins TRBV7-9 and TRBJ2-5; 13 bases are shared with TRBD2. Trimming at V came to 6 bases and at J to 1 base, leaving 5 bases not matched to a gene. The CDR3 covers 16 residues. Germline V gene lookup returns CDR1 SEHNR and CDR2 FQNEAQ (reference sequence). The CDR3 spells CASRTGTSGTQETQYF. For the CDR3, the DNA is TGTGCCAGCAGAACCGGGACTAGCGGGACCCAAGAGACCCAGTACTTC.

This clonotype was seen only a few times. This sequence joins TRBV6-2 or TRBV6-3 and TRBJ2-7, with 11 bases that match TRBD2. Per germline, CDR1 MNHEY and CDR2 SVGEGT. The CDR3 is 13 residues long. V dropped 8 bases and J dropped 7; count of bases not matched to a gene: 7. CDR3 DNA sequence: TGTGCCAGCCTACTAGCGGGAGTGAAGGAGCAGTACTTC. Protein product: CASLLAGVKEQYF.

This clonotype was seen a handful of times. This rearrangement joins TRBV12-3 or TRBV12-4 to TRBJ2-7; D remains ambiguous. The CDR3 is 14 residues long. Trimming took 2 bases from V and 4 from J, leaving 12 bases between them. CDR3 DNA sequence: TGTGCCAGCAGTTTAAGGCCCCTAAAATACGAGCAGTACTTC. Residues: CASSLRPLKYEQYF.

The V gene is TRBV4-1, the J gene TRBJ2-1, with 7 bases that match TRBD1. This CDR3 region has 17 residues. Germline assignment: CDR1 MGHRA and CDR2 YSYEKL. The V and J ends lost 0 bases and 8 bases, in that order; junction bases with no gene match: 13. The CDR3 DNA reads TGCGCCAGCAGCCAAGAGTTTCAGGCAGGACAGGTGGATGAGCAGTTCTTC. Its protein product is CASSQEFQAGQVDEQFF.

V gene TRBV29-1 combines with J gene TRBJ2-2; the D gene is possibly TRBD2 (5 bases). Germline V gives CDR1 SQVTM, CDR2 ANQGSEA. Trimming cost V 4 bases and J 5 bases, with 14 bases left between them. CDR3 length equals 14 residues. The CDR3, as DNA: TGCAGCGTTGGGTTGGGCCGAGGGACCGGGGAGCTGTTTTTT. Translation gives CSVGLGRGTGELFF.

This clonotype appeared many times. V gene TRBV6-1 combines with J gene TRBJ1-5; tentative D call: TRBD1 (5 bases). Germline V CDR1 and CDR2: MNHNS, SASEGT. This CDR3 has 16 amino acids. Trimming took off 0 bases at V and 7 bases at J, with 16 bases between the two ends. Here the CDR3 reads CASSEAQLRVGQPQHF. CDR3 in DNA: TGTGCCAGCAGTGAAGCCCAGCTCAGGGTAGGGCAGCCCCAGCATTTT.

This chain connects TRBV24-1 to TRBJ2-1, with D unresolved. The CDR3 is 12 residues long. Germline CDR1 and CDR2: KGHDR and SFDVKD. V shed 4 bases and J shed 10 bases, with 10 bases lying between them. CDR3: CATSDQGWEQFF. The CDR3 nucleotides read TGTGCCACCAGTGACCAAGGGTGGGAGCAGTTCTTC.

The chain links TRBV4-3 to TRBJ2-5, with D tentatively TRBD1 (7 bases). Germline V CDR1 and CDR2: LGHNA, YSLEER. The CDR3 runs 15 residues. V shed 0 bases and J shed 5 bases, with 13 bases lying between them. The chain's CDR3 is CASSQDWPGGETQYF. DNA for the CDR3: TGCGCCAGCAGCCAAGATTGGCCAGGGGGGGAGACCCAGTACTTC.

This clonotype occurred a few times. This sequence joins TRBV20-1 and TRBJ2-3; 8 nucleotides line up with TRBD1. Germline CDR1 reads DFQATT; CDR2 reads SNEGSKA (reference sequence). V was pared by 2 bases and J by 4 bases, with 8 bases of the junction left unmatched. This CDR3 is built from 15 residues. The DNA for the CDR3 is TGCAGTGCTAGAACACAGGGGGTGAGGTCAGATACGCAGTATTTT. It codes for CSARTQGVRSDTQYF.

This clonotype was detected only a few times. The CDR3 sequence: CAINQIRDTSYEQYF. The CDR3 DNA reads as TGTGCCATCAACCAAATCCGGGACACCTCCTACGAGCAGTACTTC. V gene TRBV10-3 combines with J gene TRBJ2-7; weak D call: TRBD1 (6 bases). The CDR3 is made up of 15 amino acids. V shed 7 bases and J shed 0 bases, with 16 bases lying between them. Looked up from germline, CDR1 is ENHRY and CDR2 is SYGVKD.

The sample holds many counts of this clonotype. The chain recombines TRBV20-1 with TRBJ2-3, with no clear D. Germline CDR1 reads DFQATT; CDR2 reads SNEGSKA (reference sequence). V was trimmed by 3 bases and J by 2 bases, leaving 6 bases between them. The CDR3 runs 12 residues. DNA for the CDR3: TGCAGTGCTAGTATATCCACAGATACGCAGTATTTT. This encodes CSASISTDTQYF.

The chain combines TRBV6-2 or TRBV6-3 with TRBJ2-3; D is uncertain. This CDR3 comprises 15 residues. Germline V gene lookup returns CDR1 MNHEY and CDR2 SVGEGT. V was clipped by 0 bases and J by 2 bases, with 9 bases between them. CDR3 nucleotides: TGTGCCAGCAGTTACTCGTCGAGATCCACAGATACGCAGTATTTT. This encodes CASSYSSRSTDTQYF.

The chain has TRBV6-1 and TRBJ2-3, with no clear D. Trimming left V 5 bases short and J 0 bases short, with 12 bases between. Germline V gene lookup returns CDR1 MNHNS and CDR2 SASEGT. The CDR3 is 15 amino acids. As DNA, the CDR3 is TGTGCCAGCAGTCGGTTCAACCCTAGCACAGATACGCAGTATTTT. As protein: CASSRFNPSTDTQYF.

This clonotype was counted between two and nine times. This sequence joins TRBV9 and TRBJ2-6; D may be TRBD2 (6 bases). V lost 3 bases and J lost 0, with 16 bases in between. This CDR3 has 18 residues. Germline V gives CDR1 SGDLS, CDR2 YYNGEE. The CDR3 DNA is TGTGCCAGCAGCGCCTGGGGGGATCTTTTCTCTGGGGCCAACGTCCTGACTTTC. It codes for CASSAWGDLFSGANVLTF.

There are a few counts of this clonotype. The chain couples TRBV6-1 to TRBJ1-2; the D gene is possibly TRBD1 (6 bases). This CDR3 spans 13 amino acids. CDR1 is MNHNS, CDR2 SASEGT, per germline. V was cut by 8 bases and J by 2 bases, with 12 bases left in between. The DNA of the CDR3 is TGTGCCAGCCGAGGGGGATGGAACTATGGCTACACCTTC. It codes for CASRGGWNYGYTF.

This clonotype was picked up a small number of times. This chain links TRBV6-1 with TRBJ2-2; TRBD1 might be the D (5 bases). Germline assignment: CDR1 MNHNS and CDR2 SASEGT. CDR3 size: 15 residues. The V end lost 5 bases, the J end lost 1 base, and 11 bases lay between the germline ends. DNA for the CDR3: TGTGCCAGCAGTAGAAACCAGGGGAACACCGGGGAGCTGTTTTTT. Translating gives CASSRNQGNTGELFF.

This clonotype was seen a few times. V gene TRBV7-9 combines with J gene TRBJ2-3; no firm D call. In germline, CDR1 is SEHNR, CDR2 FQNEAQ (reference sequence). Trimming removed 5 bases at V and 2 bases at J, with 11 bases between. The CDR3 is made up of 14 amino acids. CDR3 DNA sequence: TGTGCCAGCAGCCGAAGGCCGGTCACAGATACGCAGTATTTT. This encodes CASSRRPVTDTQYF.

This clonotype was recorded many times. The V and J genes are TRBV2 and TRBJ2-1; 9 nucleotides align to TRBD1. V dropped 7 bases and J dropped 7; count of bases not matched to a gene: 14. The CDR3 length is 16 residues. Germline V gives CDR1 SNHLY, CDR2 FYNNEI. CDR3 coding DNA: TGTGCCAGCAACACTCGCTCCGGGACAGGGAGGAATGAGCAGTTCTTC. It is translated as CASNTRSGTGRNEQFF.